A single sample is the source of the 10 T cell receptor beta chains below, sequenced in a study of response to subunit inactivated influenza vaccine. Using its own MiXCR run on the RT-PCR reads, TCRdb lists one record per CDR3 protein. The table records about 540,000 distinct CDR3 sequences, approximately 22% of them present only once. In addition, the sample was reused for a study of T cells expressing NK-cell markers. That report adds: The cDNA for TCR beta came from 5'RACE template switching with UMIs.

The sequences come from CD4+ T cells sorted from PBMCs, collected about 11 days after vaccination. The origin of the receptors is a man aged 50 to 59 who received an inactivated influenza vaccine.

The chain employs TRBV7-2 and TRBJ2-3; TRBD2 aligns across 8 bases. The germline V gene has CDR1 SGHTA and CDR2 FQGNSA. The ends lost 8 bases at V and 1 base at J; junction bases unmatched: 14. The CDR3 has 17 residues. The CDR3 region is CASQPAPAGVRTDTQYF. Here the CDR3 DNA reads TGTGCCAGCCAACCCGCCCCAGCGGGGGTACGCACAGATACGCAGTATTTT.

V usage is TRBV20-1 and J usage is TRBJ2-1; D perhaps matches TRBD1 (6 bases). V lost 6 bases and J lost 1, with 10 bases in between. Germline V lookup: CDR1 DFQATT, CDR2 SNEGSKA (reference sequence). CDR3 size: 13 residues. CDR3 amino acids: CSARTASYNEQFF. The CDR3 DNA follows: TGCAGTGCAAGGACAGCTTCCTACAATGAGCAGTTCTTC.

There are a few counts of this clonotype. In nucleotides, the CDR3 is TGCGCCAGCAGCCGAGACCCTAGCTGGAGCACAGATACGCAGTATTTT. Amino acid sequence: CASSRDPSWSTDTQYF. The chain links TRBV4-3 to TRBJ2-3; D may be TRBD2 (5 bases). This CDR3 has 16 amino acids. Trimming left V 4 bases short and J 0 bases short, with 14 bases between. Germline CDR1 LGHNA, CDR2 YSLEER.

The V gene is TRBV29-1, the J gene TRBJ1-4; D gene ambiguous. V lost 4 bases and J 0 bases, leaving 12 bases between the germline ends. In germline, CDR1 is SQVTM, CDR2 ANQGSEA. The CDR3 sequence is 15 residues long. CDR3 coding DNA: TGCAGCGTTGCACAGACCGCTGCAACTAATGAAAAACTGTTTTTT. This encodes CSVAQTAATNEKLFF.

The chain recombines TRBV7-9 with TRBJ2-7, with D perhaps matching TRBD2 (7 bases). Germline V lookup: CDR1 SEHNR, CDR2 FQNEAQ (reference sequence). The CDR3 loop spans 16 amino acids. Trimming stripped 5 bases from V and 2 bases from J, with 19 bases between. Here the CDR3 reads CASSPLGGQNPYEQYF. The CDR3 region has the DNA TGTGCCAGCAGCCCGTTGGGGGGGCAGAACCCCTACGAGCAGTACTTC.

At least ten counts were recorded for this clonotype. V usage is TRBV27 and J usage is TRBJ2-1, with D unclear. Germline values: CDR1 MNHEY, CDR2 SMNVEV (reference sequence). The CDR3 spans 14 residues. Trimming removed 6 bases at V and 3 bases at J, with 12 bases between. CDR3 residues: CASRNFGGYNEQFF. CDR3 nucleotides: TGTGCCAGCAGAAATTTCGGCGGCTACAATGAGCAGTTCTTC.

The CDR3 sequence is CSASGDTNTDTQYF. The CDR3 nucleotides read TGCAGTGCTAGCGGGGACACTAACACAGATACGCAGTATTTT. The rearrangement joins TRBV20-1 to TRBJ2-3; D is possibly TRBD1 (6 bases). Trimming shortened V by 3 bases and J by 2 bases, and 12 bases separated the two germline ends. This CDR3 has 14 amino acids. The germline V gene encodes CDR1 DFQATT and CDR2 SNEGSKA (reference sequence).

This clonotype was counted only a few times. The V call is TRBV3-1, the J call TRBJ1-1, with D tentatively TRBD1 (6 bases). With 0 bases removed from V and 1 base from J, the gap between germline ends came to 12 bases. This CDR3 has 16 residues. The germline V gene has CDR1 LGHDT and CDR2 YNNKEL (reference sequence). CDR3 in amino acids: CASSQDGGGRNTEAFF. The CDR3 region has the DNA TGTGCCAGCAGCCAAGATGGGGGCGGAAGGAACACTGAAGCTTTCTTT.

This clonotype was counted a few times. The chain recombines TRBV10-1 with TRBJ2-7; 10 nucleotides agree with TRBD2. Looked up from germline, CDR1 is WNHNN and CDR2 is SYGVQD (reference sequence). V dropped 6 bases and J dropped 1; count of bases not matched to a gene: 6. The CDR3 runs 15 residues. DNA for the CDR3: TGCGCCAGCAGCTACACTAGCGGGAAATCCTACGAGCAGTACTTC. As protein: CASSYTSGKSYEQYF.

This clonotype showed up just a few times. The rearrangement uses TRBV12-3 or TRBV12-4 and TRBJ2-1; D might be TRBD1 (5 bases). The CDR3 covers 16 residues. V lost 4 bases and J lost 3, with 16 bases in between. DNA for the CDR3: TGTGCCAGCAGTTCCCAGGGAAGGGGCAACTACAATGAGCAGTTCTTC. It specifies CASSSQGRGNYNEQFF.